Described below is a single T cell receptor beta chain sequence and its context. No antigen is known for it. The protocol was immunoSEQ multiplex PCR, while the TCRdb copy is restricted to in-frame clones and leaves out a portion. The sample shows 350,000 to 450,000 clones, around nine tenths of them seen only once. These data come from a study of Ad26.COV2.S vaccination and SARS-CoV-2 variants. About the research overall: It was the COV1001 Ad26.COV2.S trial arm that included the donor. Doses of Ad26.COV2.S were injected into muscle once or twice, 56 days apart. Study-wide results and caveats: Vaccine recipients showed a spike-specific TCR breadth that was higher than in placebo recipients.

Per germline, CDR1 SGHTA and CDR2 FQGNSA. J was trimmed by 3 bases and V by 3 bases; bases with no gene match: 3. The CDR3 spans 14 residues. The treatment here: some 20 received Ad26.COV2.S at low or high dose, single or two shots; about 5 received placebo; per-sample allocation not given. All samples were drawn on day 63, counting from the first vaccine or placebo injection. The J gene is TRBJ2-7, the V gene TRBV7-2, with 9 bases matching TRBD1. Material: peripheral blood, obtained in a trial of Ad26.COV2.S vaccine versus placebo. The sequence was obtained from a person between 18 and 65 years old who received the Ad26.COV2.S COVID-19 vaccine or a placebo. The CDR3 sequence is CASSFLTGGYEQYF. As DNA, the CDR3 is TGTGCCAGCAGCTTTTTGACAGGGGGCTACGAGCAGTACTTC.